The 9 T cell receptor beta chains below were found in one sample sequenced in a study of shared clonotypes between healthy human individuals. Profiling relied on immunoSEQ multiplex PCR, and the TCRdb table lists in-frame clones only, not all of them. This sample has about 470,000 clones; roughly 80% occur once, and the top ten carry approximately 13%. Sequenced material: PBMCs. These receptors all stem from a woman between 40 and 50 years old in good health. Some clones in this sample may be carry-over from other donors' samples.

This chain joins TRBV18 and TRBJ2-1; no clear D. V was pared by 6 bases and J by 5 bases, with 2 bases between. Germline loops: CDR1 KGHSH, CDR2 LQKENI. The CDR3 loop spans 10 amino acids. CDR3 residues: CASSDNEQFF. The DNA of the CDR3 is TGTGCCAGCTCGGACAATGAGCAGTTCTTC.

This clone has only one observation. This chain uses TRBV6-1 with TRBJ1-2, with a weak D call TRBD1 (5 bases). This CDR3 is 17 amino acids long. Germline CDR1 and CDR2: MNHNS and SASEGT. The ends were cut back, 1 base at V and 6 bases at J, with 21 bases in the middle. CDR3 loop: CASSEVGWGRAGHGYTF. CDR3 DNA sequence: TGTGCCAGCAGTGAAGTGGGTTGGGGCAGGGCAGGACATGGCTACACCTTC.

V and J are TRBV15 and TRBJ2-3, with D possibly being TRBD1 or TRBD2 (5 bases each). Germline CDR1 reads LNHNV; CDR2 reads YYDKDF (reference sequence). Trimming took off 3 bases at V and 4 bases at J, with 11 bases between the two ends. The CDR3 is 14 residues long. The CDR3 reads CATSRGTAPDTQYF. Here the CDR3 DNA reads TGTGCCACCAGCAGGGGGACGGCTCCAGATACGCAGTATTTT.

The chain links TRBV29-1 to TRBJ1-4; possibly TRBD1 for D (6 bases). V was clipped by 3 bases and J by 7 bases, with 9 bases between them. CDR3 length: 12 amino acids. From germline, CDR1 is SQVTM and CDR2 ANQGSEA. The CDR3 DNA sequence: TGCAGCGTTGATTCAGGGGCTGAAAAACTGTTTTTT. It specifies CSVDSGAEKLFF.

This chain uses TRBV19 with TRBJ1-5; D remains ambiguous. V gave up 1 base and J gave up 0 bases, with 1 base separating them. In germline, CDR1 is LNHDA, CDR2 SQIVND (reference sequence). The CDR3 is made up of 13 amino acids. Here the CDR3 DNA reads TGTGCCAGTAGTATAGCTAGCAATCAGCCCCAGCATTTT. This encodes CASSIASNQPQHF. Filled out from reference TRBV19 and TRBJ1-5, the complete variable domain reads DGGITQSPKYLFRKEGQNVTLSCEQNLNHDAMYWYRQDPGQGLRLIYYSQIVNDFQKGDIAEGYSVSREKKESFPLTVTSAQKNPTAFYLCASSIASNQPQHFGDGTRLSIL.

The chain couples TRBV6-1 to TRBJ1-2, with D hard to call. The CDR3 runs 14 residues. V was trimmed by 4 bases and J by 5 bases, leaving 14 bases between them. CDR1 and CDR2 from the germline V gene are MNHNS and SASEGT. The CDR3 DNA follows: TGTGCCAGCAGTGGGGTCGGGAAGATTTATGGCTACACCTTC. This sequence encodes CASSGVGKIYGYTF.

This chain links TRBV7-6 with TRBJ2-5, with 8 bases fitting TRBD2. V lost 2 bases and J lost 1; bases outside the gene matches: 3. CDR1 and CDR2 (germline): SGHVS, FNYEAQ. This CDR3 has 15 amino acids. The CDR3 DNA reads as TGTGCCAGCAGCTTACTCAGCGGGAGCCAAGAGACCCAGTACTTC. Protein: CASSLLSGSQETQYF.

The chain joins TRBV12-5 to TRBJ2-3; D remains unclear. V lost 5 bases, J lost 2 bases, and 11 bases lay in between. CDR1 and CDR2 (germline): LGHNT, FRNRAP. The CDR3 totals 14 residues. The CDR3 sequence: CASGPAENTDTQYF. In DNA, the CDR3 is TGTGCTAGTGGTCCCGCGGAGAACACAGATACGCAGTATTTT.

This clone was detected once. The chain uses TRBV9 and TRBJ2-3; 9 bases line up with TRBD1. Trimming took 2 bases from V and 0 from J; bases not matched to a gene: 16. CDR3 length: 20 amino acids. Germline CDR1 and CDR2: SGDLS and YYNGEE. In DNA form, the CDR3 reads TGTGCCAGCAGCGTTGCTTCCGGGACAGGGATTCCAACTAGCACAGATACGCAGTATTTT. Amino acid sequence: CASSVASGTGIPTSTDTQYF.